Described below is a single T cell receptor (beta chain) sequence and its context. The data were taken from a study of blood T cell repertoires in COVID-19. Libraries were prepared by immunoSEQ multiplex PCR; TCRdb keeps only in-frame clonotypes and omits some of them. The sample yields under 200,000 clones, more than 65% seen once. The germline V gene has CDR1 MNHEY and CDR2 SVGAGI. This CDR3 spans 13 amino acids. V dropped 5 bases and J dropped 7 bases, with 11 bases sitting between them. This clonotype was sampled from a woman aged 60-75 years with COVID-19, enrolled during active disease. The chain uses TRBV6-5 and TRBJ2-2; a weak D match, TRBD1 (6 bases). The sequenced sample was peripheral blood. The chain's CDR3 is CASSPIQGGELFF. The CDR3 DNA reads TGTGCCAGCAGTCCTATACAGGGCGGGGAGCTGTTTTTT.